This entry lists 2 T cell receptor beta chains sequenced from one sample in a study of blood T cell repertoires in COVID-19 (dated by TCRdb to 2019 to 2021). The library was prepared using the immunoSEQ multiplex PCR assay. TCRdb's version of the immuneACCESS table is confined to in-frame rearrangements and falls short of the full clone set. An unresolved V gene accounts for under half of the shortfall where checked; the remainder is of unknown origin. In this sample the table shows around 150,000 clones, roughly 79% of which occur a single time. The top ten clonotypes cover over 2.5% of the sample. Sequencing was carried out using PBMCs or T cells enriched from blood (not recorded which). The receptor set was obtained from a woman in her forties or fifties who had recovered from COVID-19.

The chain links TRBV2 to TRBJ1-1, with D unresolved. Germline V gene lookup returns CDR1 SNHLY and CDR2 FYNNEI. Trimming left V 5 bases short and J 1 base short, with 8 bases between. The CDR3 runs to 13 residues. CDR3 in amino acids: CASSSSGNTEAFF. The CDR3 DNA follows: TGTGCCAGCAGTTCGTCGGGGAACACTGAAGCTTTCTTT.

The rearrangement uses TRBV7-9 and TRBJ1-1, with D maybe TRBD1 (6 bases). The V and J ends lost 1 base and 1 base respectively, with 10 bases between them. Germline CDR1 SEHNR, CDR2 FQNEAQ (reference sequence). The CDR3 runs 15 residues. CDR3 protein: CASSLGAGANTEAFF. CDR3 in DNA: TGTGCCAGCAGCTTAGGGGCAGGGGCGAACACTGAAGCTTTCTTT.